Presented here are 2 T cell receptor beta chains from one specimen sequenced in a study of vaccination and CD4 T cells after COVID-19. Oncomine TCR Beta short-read sequencing was applied to DNA from cultured CD4+ T cells. TCRdb analysed the PCR reads with MiXCR anew, one entry per CDR3 protein. The sample consists of a few thousand distinct CDR3 sequences, around a quarter of them appearing once. Treatment defined: approximately nine-day PBMC culture with coronavirus spike peptide pools or control peptides (ViraFEST assay). These receptors have no known antigen. The sequences come from CD4+ T cells from blood, cultured in vitro, collected after SARS-CoV-2 vaccination. The receptors here all came from a human donor who had recovered from COVID-19.

The genes are TRBV10-3 and TRBJ1-6; D ambiguous. The CDR3 sequence is 16 residues long. Germline CDR1 and CDR2: ENHRY and SYGVKD. V was shortened by 0 bases and J by 6 bases, with 12 bases between the two germline ends. CDR3: CAISESTAPLNSPLHF. CDR3 nucleotide sequence: TGTGCCATCAGTGAGTCAACAGCGCCTCTTAATTCACCCCTCCACTTT.

This clonotype is judged medium-sized. The chain couples TRBV6-5 to TRBJ2-6; TRBD1 or TRBD2 may be the D gene (5 bases each). The V end was cut by 4 bases, the J end by 0 bases, with 13 bases between. CDR3 length: 17 amino acids. CDR1 is MNHEY, CDR2 SVGAGI, per germline. Here the CDR3 DNA reads TGTGCCAGCAGTTCGGGGACGCCCCTCTCTGGGGCCAACGTCCTGACTTTC. It yields the protein CASSSGTPLSGANVLTF.